Presented here are 14 T cell receptor beta chains from one specimen sequenced in a study of blood T cell repertoires in COVID-19. TCRdb keeps only in-frame clones here, not all; method: immunoSEQ multiplex PCR. The sample consists of about 190,000 clones, roughly 82% of them appearing once. Sequenced material: PBMCs or T cells enriched from blood (not recorded which). The receptors shown here come from a man aged 40-50 years with acute COVID-19.

This chain joins TRBV6-1 and TRBJ1-2; 9 positions match TRBD1. Germline CDR1 and CDR2: MNHNS and SASEGT. This CDR3 has 15 residues. The J segment lost 6 bases and the V segment lost 1 base, leaving 6 bases of the junction unmatched. CDR3 bases: TGTGCCAGCAGTGAAGGGCGAAGGGACAGGGATGGCTACACCTTC. Protein: CASSEGRRDRDGYTF.

The chain carries TRBV7-2 and TRBJ1-1; D is ambiguous. The V gene's germline CDR1 is SGHTA and CDR2 FQGNSA. V lost 1 base, J lost 0 bases, and 9 bases lay in between. This CDR3 has 15 amino acids. The CDR3 region is CASSLVGGLNTEAFF. As DNA, the CDR3 is TGTGCCAGCAGCTTAGTTGGCGGCCTGAACACTGAAGCTTTCTTT.

The chain employs TRBV29-1 and TRBJ2-4, with TRBD2 matching over 8 bases. V gave up 5 bases and J gave up 9 bases; unmatched junction bases: 12. The CDR3 has 14 residues. Germline V gene data show CDR1 as SQVTM and CDR2 as ANQGSEA. The CDR3 loop reads CSVLDSGRGSIQYF. CDR3 DNA sequence: TGCAGCGTTCTGGACAGCGGGAGAGGTAGCATTCAGTACTTC.

The V call is TRBV10-2, the J call TRBJ1-1; D may be TRBD1 (6 bases). The CDR3 has 14 residues. V lost 7 bases and J 5 bases, leaving 17 bases between the germline ends. Germline V gives CDR1 WSHSY, CDR2 SAAADI. The CDR3 DNA follows: TGCGCCAGCAAAGAGGGGACAACTTGGACTGAAGCTTTCTTT. It encodes CASKEGTTWTEAFF.

The V and J genes are TRBV5-1 and TRBJ1-6, with 9 bases lining up with TRBD1. The CDR3 has 16 amino acids. V was pared by 0 bases and J by 11 bases, with 9 bases of the junction left unmatched. CDR1 and CDR2 (germline): SGHRS, YFSETQ. The CDR3 protein is CASSLDTGTGNTPLHF. The DNA of the CDR3 is TGCGCCAGCAGCTTGGATACCGGGACAGGGAATACACCCCTCCACTTT.

The genes are TRBV7-9 and TRBJ2-3; 9 nucleotides match TRBD2. Germline CDR1 and CDR2: SEHNR and FQNEAQ (reference sequence). V gave up 8 bases and J gave up 4 bases; unmatched junction bases: 10. This CDR3 has 15 residues. Written as DNA, the CDR3 is TGTGCCAGCGGATGGGGCGGGAGGGCCCCAGATACGCAGTATTTT. It specifies CASGWGGRAPDTQYF.

The V call is TRBV3-1 (or the pseudogene TRBV3-2), the J call TRBJ2-5; 7 nucleotides align to TRBD1. V dropped 2 bases and J dropped 6; count of bases not matched to a gene: 15. This CDR3 is 17 amino acids long. The V gene's germline CDR1 is LGHDT and CDR2 YNNKEL (reference sequence). The CDR3 nucleotides read TGTGCCAGCAGCCAATCCGGGTTCCGACAGGGTGGAAAGACCCAGTACTTC. Encoded protein: CASSQSGFRQGGKTQYF.

A single count supports this clone. This chain joins TRBV5-5 and TRBJ2-2; 10 nucleotides align to TRBD2. The CDR3 contains 18 residues. Germline CDR1 reads SGHKS; CDR2 reads YYEKEE (reference sequence). V lost 0 bases, J lost 2 bases, and 7 bases stayed unmatched. CDR3 residues: CASSLAPSGRANTGELFF. In nucleotides, the CDR3 is TGTGCCAGCAGCTTGGCCCCAAGCGGGAGGGCTAACACCGGGGAGCTGTTTTTT.

This clone came up many times. The chain carries TRBV10-1 and TRBJ1-2; 7 nucleotides align to TRBD1. The germline V gene has CDR1 WNHNN and CDR2 SYGVQD (reference sequence). V was pared by 4 bases and J by 7 bases, with 12 bases of the junction left unmatched. There are 15 residues in the CDR3. The CDR3 spells CASSGQGPIKGGYTF. In DNA form, the CDR3 reads TGCGCCAGCAGTGGACAGGGCCCCATCAAGGGTGGCTACACCTTC.

The gene calls are TRBV2 and TRBJ2-5; no definite D call. V lost 6 bases to trimming and J lost 2 bases, with 7 bases between them. Looked up from germline, CDR1 is SNHLY and CDR2 is FYNNEI. The CDR3 runs to 12 residues. CDR3 DNA: TGTGCCAGCAGCCCTCTACAAGAGACCCAGTACTTC. This gives the protein CASSPLQETQYF.

The chain has TRBV4-2 and TRBJ2-5, with D perhaps TRBD2 (5 bases). Trimming took 0 bases from V and 5 from J, leaving 16 bases between them. The CDR3 has 16 residues. Germline V gene data show CDR1 as LGHNA and CDR2 as YNFKEQ. CDR3 DNA: TGTGCCAGCAGCCAAGATTCGGGGAAGGGTTTGGAGACCCAGTACTTC. Protein: CASSQDSGKGLETQYF.

V is TRBV27 and J is TRBJ2-2, with D possibly being TRBD2 (6 bases). V lost 8 bases and J 2 bases, leaving 15 bases between the germline ends. Germline V gene sequence: CDR1 MNHEY, CDR2 SMNVEV (reference sequence). The CDR3 runs to 15 residues. The CDR3 region is CASLRSGDNTGELFF. The CDR3 nucleotides are TGTGCCAGCCTCCGGTCGGGAGATAACACCGGGGAGCTGTTTTTT.

V and J are TRBV20-1 and TRBJ1-2, with 7 bases fitting TRBD1. CDR3 length: 14 amino acids. The V and J ends lost 3 bases and 2 bases, in that order; junction bases with no gene match: 6. The V gene's germline CDR1 is DFQATT and CDR2 SNEGSKA (reference sequence). DNA of the CDR3: TGCAGTGCTAGTGATGGACAGGCGAACTATGGCTACACCTTC. Amino acids: CSASDGQANYGYTF.

On this clone: One end of the junction fails to match germline, which may point to a read error. J is TRBJ1-1 and V is TRBV30; possible D gene TRBD1, 5 bases. CDR3 size: 12 residues. CDR1 and CDR2 (germline): GTSNPN, SVGIG (reference sequence). CDR3 DNA sequence: TGTGCCTGGAGTGGGGGCCTATTCCTCGGTCTCTTT. Its protein is CAWSGGLFLGLF.